This T cell receptor beta chain was recorded in a study of CD8 T cells in seronegative destructive rheumatoid arthritis (dated by TCRdb to between 2020 and 2021). Study-level background: At the time of sampling, seven of the eight CND-RA patients were on biological drugs. Researchers compared peripheral CD8+ TCRbeta repertoires from patients with CCP-negative destructive rheumatoid arthritis (CND-RA) against repertoires from newly diagnosed seropositive RA, seronegative RA and healthy controls. Rather than undergoing new sequencing, the seropositive RA, seronegative RA and healthy control comparison cohorts were drawn from an earlier published TCRbeta dataset. Results and caveats for the whole study, not just this receptor: CND-RA patients appeared to carry a distinct set of enriched public clonotypes, which the authors read as support for a separate disease subset. In the absence of diagnostic samples, TCR repertoire differences may be partly attributable to poor disease control over the years rather than being present at onset. Across the 100,000 or so clonotypes tested, no public clonotype enrichment remained significant after Benjamini-Hochberg correction. The small size of the CND-RA cohort was acknowledged as a study limitation. CND-RA repertoires showed more CMV-reactive and fewer influenza A-reactive CD8+ TCRbeta sequences than controls and other RA subtypes. After adjustment for age, less diverse and more clonal CD8+ TCRbeta repertoires appeared to be present in CND-RA patients than in other RA subtypes.

About this clone: No cognate antigen has been identified for it. No base-level quality is on record; no much larger clone is a single base apart.

Taken from cysteine to phenylalanine, the CDR3 has 13 residues. The kept DNA is CDR3 alone, 39 bases in frame from the first base. V is shortened by 4 bases, J by 3 bases, and the region joining them spans 10 bases. CDR1 is given as SEHNR and CDR2 as FQNEAQ, both from the germline V gene (reference sequence). Genomic DNA from CD8+ cells was used for TCRbeta sequencing, which was performed according to the manufacturer's instructions. A genomics technology centre in Finland performed the TCRbeta sequencing with the immunoSEQ assay. On the study's bioinformatics: Clonotype tables produced by the immunoSEQ preprocessing pipeline were converted into VDJtools format, and non-productive clonotypes were filtered out. Samples below 10,000 reads were excluded and the rest subsampled to 10,000 reads; most of the eight CND-RA samples passed. Shannon-Wiener, Simpson and clonality indices were calculated with the VDJtools CalcDiversityStats function on data subsampled to 10,000 reads. To infer antigen specificity, non-singleton TCRbeta clonotypes were hard-matched against VDJdb, meaning no mismatches were allowed. Clusters with potentially shared antigen targets were formed by grouping CDR3 sequences that differed by one amino acid (Hamming distance 1). After each group was resampled to six samples, one-sided Fisher's exact tests checked public clonotypes for group enrichment, with the whole procedure repeated ten times. In its TCRdb copy, this immuneACCESS table keeps in-frame sequences only and misses some clones. Where compared with another copy, unresolved V genes explain less than half of these, and the others have no known cause. V, J and clone size are those of that table, while D and trimming were read from the DNA. The sample table contains 13,000 or so clones; only one count was recorded for around 86% of them. Clones ranked in the top ten supply over 25% of the sample.

A negative result on the clinical CCP2 antibody test was shown by CND-RA patients, and progression of joint destruction was observed despite active therapy. Every CND-RA patient had failed conventional anti-rheumatic therapy and showed typical joint destruction in the wrists and ankles. CND-RA patients were sampled after long disease histories, spanning decades in several cases, rather than at diagnosis. Around 45 millilitres of EDTA-anticoagulated peripheral blood were drawn from each patient. Peripheral blood mononuclear cells were isolated by Ficoll-Paque PLUS density gradient separation. AutoMACS magnetic bead positive selection was used to isolate CD8+ cells from fresh or cryopreserved PBMCs, and flow cytometry was used to check purity. Nucleospin Tissue or Tissue XS kits were used to extract genomic DNA, which was then quantified on a Qubit 2.0 fluorometer.

Sequenced input: CD8+ T cells from blood. The chain employs TRBV7-9 and TRBJ2-7; 5 matching bases give a weak D call of TRBD2. The receptor was isolated from a woman aged 30 to 50 with seronegative destructive rheumatoid arthritis. The DNA is TGTGCCAGCAGCTCCGGGGATTACTACGAGCAGTACTTC. Translated, this is CASSSGDYYEQYF.